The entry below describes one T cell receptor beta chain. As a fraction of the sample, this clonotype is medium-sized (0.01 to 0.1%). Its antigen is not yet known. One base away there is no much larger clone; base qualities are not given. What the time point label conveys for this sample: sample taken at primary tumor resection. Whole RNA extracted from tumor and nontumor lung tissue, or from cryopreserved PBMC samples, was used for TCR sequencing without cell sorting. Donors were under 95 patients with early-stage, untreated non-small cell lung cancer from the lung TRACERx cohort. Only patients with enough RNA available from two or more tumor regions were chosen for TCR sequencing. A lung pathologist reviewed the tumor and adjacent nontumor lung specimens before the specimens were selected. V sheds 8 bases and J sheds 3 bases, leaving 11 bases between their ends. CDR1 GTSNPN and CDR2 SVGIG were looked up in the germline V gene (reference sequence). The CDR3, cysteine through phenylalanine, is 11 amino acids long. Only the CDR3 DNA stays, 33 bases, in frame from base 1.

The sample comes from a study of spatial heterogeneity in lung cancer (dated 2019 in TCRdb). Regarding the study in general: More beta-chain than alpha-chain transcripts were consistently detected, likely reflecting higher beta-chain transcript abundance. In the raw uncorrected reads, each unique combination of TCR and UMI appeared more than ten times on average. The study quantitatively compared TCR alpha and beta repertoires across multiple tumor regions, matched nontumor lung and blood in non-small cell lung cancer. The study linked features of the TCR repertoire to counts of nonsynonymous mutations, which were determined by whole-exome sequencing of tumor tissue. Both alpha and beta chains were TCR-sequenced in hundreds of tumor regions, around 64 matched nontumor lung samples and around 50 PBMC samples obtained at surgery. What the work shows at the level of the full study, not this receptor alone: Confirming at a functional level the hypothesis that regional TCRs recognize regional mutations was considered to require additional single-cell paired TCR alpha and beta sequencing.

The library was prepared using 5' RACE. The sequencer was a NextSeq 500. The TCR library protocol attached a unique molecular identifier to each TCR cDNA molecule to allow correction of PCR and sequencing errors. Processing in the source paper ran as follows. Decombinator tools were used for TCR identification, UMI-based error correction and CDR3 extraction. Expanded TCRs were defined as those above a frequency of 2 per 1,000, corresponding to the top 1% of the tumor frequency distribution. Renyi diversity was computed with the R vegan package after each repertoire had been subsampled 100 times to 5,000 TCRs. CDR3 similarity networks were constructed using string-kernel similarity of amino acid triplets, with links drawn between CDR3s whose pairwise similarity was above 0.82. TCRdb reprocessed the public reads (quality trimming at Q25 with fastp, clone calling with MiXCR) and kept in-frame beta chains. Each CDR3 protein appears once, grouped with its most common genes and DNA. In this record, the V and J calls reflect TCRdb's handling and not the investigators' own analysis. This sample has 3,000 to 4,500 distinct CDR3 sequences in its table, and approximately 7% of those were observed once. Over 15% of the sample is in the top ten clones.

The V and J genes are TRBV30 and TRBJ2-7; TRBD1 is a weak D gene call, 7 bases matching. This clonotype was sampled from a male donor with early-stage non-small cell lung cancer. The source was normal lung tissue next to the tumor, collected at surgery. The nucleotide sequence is TGTGCCCGCGGGACAGACTACGAGCAGTACTTC. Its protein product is CARGTDYEQYF.